The 14 T cell receptor beta chains below come from one sample, sequenced in a study of STAT5B mutations in CD4+ large granular lymphocyte leukemia. The assay was immunoSEQ multiplex PCR, and TCRdb's table has in-frame clones only and misses some. In the table there are thousands of clones, around 74% of which are singletons. Sequencing was carried out using PBMCs. These receptor sequences come from a woman in her 70s with CD4+ T-cell large granular lymphocyte leukemia.

This clone was seen only a few times. The chain couples TRBV4-2 to TRBJ2-3; D unclear. V lost 0 bases and J 6 bases, leaving 4 bases between the germline ends. This CDR3 has 12 residues. Germline CDR1 LGHNA, CDR2 YNFKEQ. The chain's CDR3 is CASSQEGDTQYF. CDR3 DNA: TGTGCCAGCAGCCAAGAGGGGGATACGCAGTATTTT.

CDR3 loop: CASSPPTSGRTGELFF. The CDR3 nucleotides are TGTGCCAGCAGCCCCCCCACTAGCGGGAGGACCGGGGAGCTGTTTTTT. V is TRBV7-3 and J is TRBJ2-2; 12 positions match TRBD2. The CDR3 spans 16 residues. The V segment lost 5 bases and the J segment 5 bases; nucleotides outside the gene matches: 6. CDR1 SGHTA and CDR2 FQGTGA come from the germline V gene. The full variable domain, completed using reference TRBV7-3 and TRBJ2-2, is GAGVSQTPSNKVTEKGKYVELRCDPISGHTALYWYRQSLGQGPEFLIYFQGTGAADDSGLPNDRFFAVRPEGSVSTLKIQRTERGDSAVYLCASSPPTSGRTGELFFGEGSRLTVL.

This sequence joins TRBV5-4 and TRBJ2-5, with D tentatively TRBD1 (6 bases). CDR1 is SGHNT, CDR2 YYREEE, per germline (reference sequence). This CDR3 comprises 14 residues. With 4 bases removed from V and 1 base from J, the gap between germline ends came to 11 bases. CDR3 protein: CASSKADSQETQYF. CDR3 bases: TGTGCCAGCAGCAAGGCGGACAGCCAAGAGACCCAGTACTTC.

This clone was counted a few times. The chain has TRBV11-2 and TRBJ1-4; perhaps TRBD1 as D (5 bases). Germline CDR1 is SGHAT and CDR2 is FQNNGV. The CDR3 has 15 residues. The V end was cut by 3 bases, the J end by 7 bases, with 15 bases between. CDR3 protein: CASSFFRPRGEKLFF. The DNA for the CDR3 is TGTGCCAGCAGCTTTTTTCGCCCTAGGGGTGAAAAACTGTTTTTT.

V is TRBV4-1 and J is TRBJ2-5; D is possibly TRBD1 or TRBD2 (5 bases each). The CDR3 length is 16 residues. Germline values: CDR1 MGHRA, CDR2 YSYEKL. Deletions cut 3 bases from V and 0 bases from J, with 14 bases between. CDR3 amino acids: CASSQGPHLYQETQYF. The CDR3 DNA is TGCGCCAGCAGCCAGGGACCTCACCTGTACCAAGAGACCCAGTACTTC.

The J gene is TRBJ2-3, the V gene TRBV7-2; 10 bases are shared with TRBD2. Germline V gives CDR1 SGHTA, CDR2 FQGNSA. This CDR3 contains 15 residues. The V segment lost 4 bases and the J segment 6 bases; nucleotides outside the gene matches: 7. The CDR3 here is CASSSQRGGMDTQYF. CDR3 nucleotides: TGTGCCAGCAGCTCTCAGCGGGGGGGCATGGATACGCAGTATTTT.

This clone was counted once. The J gene is TRBJ1-2, the V gene TRBV28; no clear D gene. Trimming shortened V by 7 bases and J by 5 bases, and 14 bases separated the two germline ends. Germline CDR1 and CDR2: MDHEN and SYDVKM. The CDR3 has 13 residues. In DNA, the CDR3 is TGTGCCAGCACCGAAGGACGGAATTATGGCTACACCTTC. Its protein product is CASTEGRNYGYTF.

The gene calls are TRBV4-1 and TRBJ1-3, with 8 bases aligning to TRBD1. Germline assignment: CDR1 MGHRA and CDR2 YSYEKL. The V gene end was trimmed by 3 bases and the J gene end by 2 bases; junction bases not matched to a gene: 0. The length of the CDR3 is 14 residues. In DNA, the CDR3 is TGCGCCAGCAGCCAGACAGGGGCTGGAAACACCATATATTTT. Protein product: CASSQTGAGNTIYF.

The V and J genes are TRBV27 and TRBJ2-1; D gene unclear. The germline V gene has CDR1 MNHEY and CDR2 SMNVEV (reference sequence). The V and J ends lost 8 bases and 0 bases respectively, with 8 bases between them. CDR3 length: 13 residues. The CDR3 sequence is CASGYSSYNEQFF. CDR3 nucleotides: TGTGCCAGCGGATATAGCTCCTACAATGAGCAGTTCTTC.

The V gene is TRBV30, the J gene TRBJ2-1, with TRBD2 matching 8 bases. The CDR3 is 12 amino acids. Germline CDR1 and CDR2: GTSNPN and SVGIG (reference sequence). The V gene end was trimmed by 6 bases and the J gene end by 6 bases; junction bases not matched to a gene: 4. The CDR3 DNA reads TGTGCCTGCATAGGGACTAGCAATGAGCAGTTCTTC. It specifies CACIGTSNEQFF.

This chain links TRBV5-8 with TRBJ2-1, with TRBD1 matching over 11 bases. The ends lost 0 bases at V and 8 bases at J; junction bases unmatched: 1. CDR3 size: 14 residues. Looked up from germline, CDR1 is SGHTS and CDR2 is YDEGEE. CDR3 amino acids: CASSLGTGGYEQFF. DNA for the CDR3: TGTGCCAGCAGCTTGGGGACAGGGGGCTATGAGCAGTTCTTC. Full variable domain (rest looked up from reference TRBV5-8 and TRBJ2-1): EAGVTQSPTHLIKTRGQQATLRCSPISGHTSVYWYQQALGLGLQFLLWYDEGEERNRGNFPPRFSGRQFPNYSSELNVNALELEDSALYLCASSLGTGGYEQFFGPGTRLTVL.

The V and J genes are TRBV6-1 and TRBJ1-2, with D possibly being TRBD1 (6 bases). CDR1 and CDR2 (germline): MNHNS, SASEGT. Trimming removed 3 bases at V and 7 bases at J, with 9 bases between. The CDR3 covers 12 residues. The CDR3, as DNA: TGTGCCAGCAGTGAGGGGGCGGTTGGCTACACCTTC. It is translated as CASSEGAVGYTF.

The genes are TRBV5-1 and TRBJ1-2, with 11 positions matching TRBD1. This CDR3 region has 15 residues. CDR1 SGHRS and CDR2 YFSETQ come from the germline V gene. The trim removed 2 bases at V and 8 bases at J, leaving 8 bases unmatched. The CDR3 here is CASSFGQGADRGYTF. CDR3 coding DNA: TGCGCCAGCAGCTTCGGACAGGGGGCAGATCGGGGCTACACCTTC.

V usage is TRBV9 and J usage is TRBJ2-2; D ambiguous. Germline V CDR1 and CDR2: SGDLS, YYNGEE. V was shortened by 2 bases and J by 4 bases, with 6 bases between the two germline ends. The CDR3 contains 13 residues. This chain's CDR3 is CASSVRPTGELFF. CDR3 DNA: TGTGCCAGCAGCGTCCGACCCACCGGGGAGCTGTTTTTT.